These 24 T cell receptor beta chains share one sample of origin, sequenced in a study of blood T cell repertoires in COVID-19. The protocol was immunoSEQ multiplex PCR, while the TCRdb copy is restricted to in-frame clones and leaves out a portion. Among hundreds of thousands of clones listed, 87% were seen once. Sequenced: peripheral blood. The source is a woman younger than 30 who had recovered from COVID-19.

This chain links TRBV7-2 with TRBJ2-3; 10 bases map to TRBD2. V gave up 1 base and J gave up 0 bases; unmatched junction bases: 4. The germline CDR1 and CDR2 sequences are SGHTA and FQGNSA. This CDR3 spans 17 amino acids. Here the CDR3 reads CASSLEGLAVSTDTQYF. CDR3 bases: TGTGCCAGCAGCTTAGAAGGACTAGCGGTGAGCACAGATACGCAGTATTTT.

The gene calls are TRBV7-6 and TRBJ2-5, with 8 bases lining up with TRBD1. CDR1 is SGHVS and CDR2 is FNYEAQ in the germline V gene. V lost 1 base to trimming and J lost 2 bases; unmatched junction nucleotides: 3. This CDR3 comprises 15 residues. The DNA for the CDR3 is TGTGCCAGCAGCTTAGAGACAGGGGAACAAGAGACCCAGTACTTC. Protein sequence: CASSLETGEQETQYF.

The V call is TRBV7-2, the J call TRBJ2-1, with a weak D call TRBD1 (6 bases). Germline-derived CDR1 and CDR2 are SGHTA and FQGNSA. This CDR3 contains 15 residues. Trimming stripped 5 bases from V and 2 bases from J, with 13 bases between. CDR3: CASSKDKGAYNEQFF. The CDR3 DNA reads TGTGCCAGCAGCAAAGACAAGGGGGCCTACAATGAGCAGTTCTTC.

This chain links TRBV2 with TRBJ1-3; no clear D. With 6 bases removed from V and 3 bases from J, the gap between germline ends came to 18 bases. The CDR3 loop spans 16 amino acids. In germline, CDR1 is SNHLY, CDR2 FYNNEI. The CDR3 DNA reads TGTGCCAGCAGCCCCCGCGGGGTCACCGGTGGAAACACCATATATTTT. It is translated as CASSPRGVTGGNTIYF.

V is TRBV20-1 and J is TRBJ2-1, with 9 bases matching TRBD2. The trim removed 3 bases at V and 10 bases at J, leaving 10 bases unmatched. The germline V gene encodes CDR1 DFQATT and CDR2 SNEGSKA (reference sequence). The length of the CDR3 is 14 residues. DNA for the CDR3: TGCAGTGCTAGTGGCGGGAGGGCCCGTGGGGAGCAGTTCTTC. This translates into CSASGGRARGEQFF.

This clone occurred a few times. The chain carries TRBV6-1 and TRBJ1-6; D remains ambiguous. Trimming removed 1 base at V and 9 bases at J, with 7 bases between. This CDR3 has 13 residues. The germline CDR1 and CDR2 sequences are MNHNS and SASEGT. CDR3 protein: CASSEVLSSPLHF. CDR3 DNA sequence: TGTGCCAGCAGTGAAGTTCTATCTTCACCCCTCCACTTT.

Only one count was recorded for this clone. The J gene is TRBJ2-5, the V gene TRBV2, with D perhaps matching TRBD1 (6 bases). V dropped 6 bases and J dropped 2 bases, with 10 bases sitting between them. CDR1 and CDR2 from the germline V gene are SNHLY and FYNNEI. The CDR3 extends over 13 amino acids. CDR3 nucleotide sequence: TGTGCCAGCAGGGGGGACAAACAAGAGACCCAGTACTTC. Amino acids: CASRGDKQETQYF.

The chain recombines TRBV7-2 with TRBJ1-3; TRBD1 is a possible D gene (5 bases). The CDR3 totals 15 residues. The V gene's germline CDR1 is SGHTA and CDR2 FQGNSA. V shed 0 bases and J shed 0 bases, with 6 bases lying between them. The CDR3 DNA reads TGTGCCAGCAGCTTAGCGCAGGGCTCTGGAAACACCATATATTTT. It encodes CASSLAQGSGNTIYF.

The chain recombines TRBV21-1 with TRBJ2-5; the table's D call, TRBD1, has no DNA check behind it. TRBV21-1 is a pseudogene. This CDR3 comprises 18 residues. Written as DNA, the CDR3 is TGTGCCAGCAGCGTGTGTGTATCGCCCGGGACAGGGGCCGAGACCCAGTACTTC. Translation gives CASSVCVSPGTGAETQYF.

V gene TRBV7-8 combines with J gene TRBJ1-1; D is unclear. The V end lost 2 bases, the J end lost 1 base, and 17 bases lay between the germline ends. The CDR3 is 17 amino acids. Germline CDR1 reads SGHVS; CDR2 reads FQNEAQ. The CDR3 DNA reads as TGTGCCAGCAGCTTATGGGTAACAGAGATACCGAACACTGAAGCTTTCTTT. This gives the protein CASSLWVTEIPNTEAFF.

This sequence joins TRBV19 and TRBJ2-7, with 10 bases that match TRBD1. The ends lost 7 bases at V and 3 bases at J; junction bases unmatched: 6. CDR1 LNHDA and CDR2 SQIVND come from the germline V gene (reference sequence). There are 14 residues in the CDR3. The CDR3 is CASKPGQGYYEQYF. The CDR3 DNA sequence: TGTGCCAGTAAGCCGGGACAGGGGTACTACGAGCAGTACTTC.

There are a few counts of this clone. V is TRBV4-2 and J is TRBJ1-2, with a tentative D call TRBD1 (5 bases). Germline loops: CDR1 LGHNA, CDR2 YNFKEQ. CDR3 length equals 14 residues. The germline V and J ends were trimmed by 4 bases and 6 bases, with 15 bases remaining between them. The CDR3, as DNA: TGTGCCAGCAGCCCACACCCGTCGGGGGATGGCTACACCTTC. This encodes CASSPHPSGDGYTF.

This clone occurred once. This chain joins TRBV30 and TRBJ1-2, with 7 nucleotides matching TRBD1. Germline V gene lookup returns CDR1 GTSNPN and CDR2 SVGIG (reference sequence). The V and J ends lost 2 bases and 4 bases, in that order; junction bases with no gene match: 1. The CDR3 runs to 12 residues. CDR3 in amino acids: CAWSSGGYGYTF. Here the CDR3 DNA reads TGTGCCTGGAGTTCAGGGGGCTATGGCTACACCTTC. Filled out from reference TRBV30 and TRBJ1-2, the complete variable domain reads SQTIHQWPATLVQPVGSPLSLECTVEGTSNPNLYWYRQAAGRGLQLLFYSVGIGQISSEVPQNLSASRPQDRQFILSSKKLLLSDSGFYLCAWSSGGYGYTFGSGTRLTVV.

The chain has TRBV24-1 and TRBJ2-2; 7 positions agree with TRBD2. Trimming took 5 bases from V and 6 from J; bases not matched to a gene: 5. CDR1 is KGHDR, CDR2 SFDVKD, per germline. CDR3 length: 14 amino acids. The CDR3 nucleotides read TGTGCCACCAGTGGTCAGGGAGGGGCCGGGGAGCTGTTTTTT. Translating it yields CATSGQGGAGELFF.

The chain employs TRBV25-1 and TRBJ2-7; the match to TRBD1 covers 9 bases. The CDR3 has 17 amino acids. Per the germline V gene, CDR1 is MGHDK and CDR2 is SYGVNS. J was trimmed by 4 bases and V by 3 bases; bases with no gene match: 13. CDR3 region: CASSDPRRGDRAYEQYF. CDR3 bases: TGTGCCAGCAGTGATCCCCGAAGAGGGGACAGGGCGTACGAGCAGTACTTC.

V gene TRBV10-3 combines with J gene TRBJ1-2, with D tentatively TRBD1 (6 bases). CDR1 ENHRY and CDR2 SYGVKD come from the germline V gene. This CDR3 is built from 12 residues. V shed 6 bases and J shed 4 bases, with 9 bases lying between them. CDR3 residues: CAIRDSSYGYTF. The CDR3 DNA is TGTGCCATCAGGGACAGCTCCTATGGCTACACCTTC.

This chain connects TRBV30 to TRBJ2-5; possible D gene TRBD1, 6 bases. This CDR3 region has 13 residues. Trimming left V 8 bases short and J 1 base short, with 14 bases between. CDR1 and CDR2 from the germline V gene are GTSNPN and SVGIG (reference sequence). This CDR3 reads CALEGDIQETQYF. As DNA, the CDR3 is TGTGCCCTAGAGGGGGACATCCAAGAGACCCAGTACTTC.

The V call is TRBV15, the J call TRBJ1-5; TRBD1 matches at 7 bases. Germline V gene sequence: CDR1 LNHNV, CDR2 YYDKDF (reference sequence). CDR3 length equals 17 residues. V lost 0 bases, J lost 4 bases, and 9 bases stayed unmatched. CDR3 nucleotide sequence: TGTGCCACCAGCAGAGATCTGGGGACAGCTCTGAATCAGCCCCAGCATTTT. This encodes CATSRDLGTALNQPQHF.

CDR3 in DNA: TGTGCCAGCACCAAGGTCCGGATAGCGGGAGGTTATGAGCAGTTCTTC. This gives the protein CASTKVRIAGGYEQFF. The rearrangement uses TRBV5-8 and TRBJ2-1, with 10 bases matching TRBD2. V was pared by 6 bases and J by 8 bases, with 14 bases of the junction left unmatched. Germline V lookup: CDR1 SGHTS, CDR2 YDEGEE. The CDR3 spans 16 residues.

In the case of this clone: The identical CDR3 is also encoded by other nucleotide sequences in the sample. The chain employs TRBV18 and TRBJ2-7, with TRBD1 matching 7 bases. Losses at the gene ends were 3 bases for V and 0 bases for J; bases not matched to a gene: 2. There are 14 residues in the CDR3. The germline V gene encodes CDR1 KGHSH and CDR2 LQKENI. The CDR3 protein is CASSPTGSSYEQYF. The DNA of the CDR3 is TGTGCCAGCTCACCGACAGGGAGCTCCTACGAGCAGTACTTC.

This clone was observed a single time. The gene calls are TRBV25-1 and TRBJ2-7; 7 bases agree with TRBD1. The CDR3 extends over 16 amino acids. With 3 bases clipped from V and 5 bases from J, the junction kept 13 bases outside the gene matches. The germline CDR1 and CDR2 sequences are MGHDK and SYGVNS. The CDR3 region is CASSDFTGAVQNEQYF. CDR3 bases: TGTGCCAGCAGTGACTTTACAGGGGCAGTCCAGAACGAGCAGTACTTC.

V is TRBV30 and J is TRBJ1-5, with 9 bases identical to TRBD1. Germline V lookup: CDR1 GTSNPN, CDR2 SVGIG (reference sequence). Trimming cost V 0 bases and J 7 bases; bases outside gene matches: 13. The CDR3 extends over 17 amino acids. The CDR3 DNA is TGTGCCTGGAGTGTCGGGACTAGAGGACAGGGGAGGCAGCCCCAGCATTTT. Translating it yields CAWSVGTRGQGRQPQHF.

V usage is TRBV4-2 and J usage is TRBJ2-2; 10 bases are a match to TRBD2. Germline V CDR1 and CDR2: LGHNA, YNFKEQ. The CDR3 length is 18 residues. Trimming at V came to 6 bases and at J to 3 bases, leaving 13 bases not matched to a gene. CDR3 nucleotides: TGTGCCAGCAGATTTGGGGTAGCGGGAGGTTACGACACCGGGGAGCTGTTTTTT. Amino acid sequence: CASRFGVAGGYDTGELFF.

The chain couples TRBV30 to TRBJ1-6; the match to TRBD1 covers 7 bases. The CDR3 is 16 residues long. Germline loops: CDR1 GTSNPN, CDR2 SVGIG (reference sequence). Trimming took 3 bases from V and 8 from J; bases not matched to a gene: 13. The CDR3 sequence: CAWSDADRVRYSPLHF. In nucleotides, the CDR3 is TGTGCCTGGAGCGATGCCGACAGGGTGCGATATTCACCCCTCCACTTT.